The clone carrying this T cell receptor (beta chain) was observed at least ten times. These data are taken from a study of T cells in Graves' hyperthyroidism and ophthalmopathy. RNA transcripts yielded amplified TCR beta CDR3 regions. First-round RT-PCR of the TCR CDR3 relied on the HTBI primer set. TCRdb processed the multiplex PCR reads anew with MiXCR; each CDR3 protein has one entry. Here the sample spans about 700,000 distinct CDR3 sequences, roughly 15% being singletons. Reasons for excluding patients were uncontrolled infection, other autoimmune disease, pregnancy or lactation. The germline V and J ends were trimmed by 2 bases and 6 bases, with 7 bases remaining between them. The CDR3 covers 12 residues. Germline V gene data show CDR1 as MDHEN and CDR2 as SYDVKM.

What was sequenced was blood. This chain joins TRBV28 and TRBJ2-5; D gene uncertain. The sequence was obtained from a woman aged 18-30 years with Graves' hyperthyroidism. The CDR3 is CASSLLGQTQYF. CDR3 DNA: TGTGCCAGCAGTTTACTCGGGCAGACCCAGTACTTC.